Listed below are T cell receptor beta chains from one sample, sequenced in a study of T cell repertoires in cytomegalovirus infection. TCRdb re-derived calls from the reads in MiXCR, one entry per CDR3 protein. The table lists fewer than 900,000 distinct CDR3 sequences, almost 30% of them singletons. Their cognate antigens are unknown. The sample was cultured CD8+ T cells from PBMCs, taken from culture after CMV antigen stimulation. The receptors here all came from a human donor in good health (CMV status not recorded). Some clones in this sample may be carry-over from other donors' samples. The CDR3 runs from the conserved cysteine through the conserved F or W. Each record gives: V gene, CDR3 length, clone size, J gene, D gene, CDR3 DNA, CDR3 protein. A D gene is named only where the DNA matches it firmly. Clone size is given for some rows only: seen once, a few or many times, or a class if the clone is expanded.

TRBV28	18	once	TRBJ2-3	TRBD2	TGTGCCAGCAGCCCTGGACTAGCGGGGGGGGAGGTAACAGATACGCAGTATTTT	CASSPGLAGGEVTDTQYF
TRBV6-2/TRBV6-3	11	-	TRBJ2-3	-	TGTGCCACCGCACGAGCAGATACGCAGTATTTT	CATARADTQYF
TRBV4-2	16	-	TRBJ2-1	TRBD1	TGTGCCAGCAGCCAAGAGTGGATGGACAGGGTCGGAGAGCAGTTCTTC	CASSQEWMDRVGEQFF
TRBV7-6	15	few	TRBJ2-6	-	TGTGCCAGCAGCCCAGGCGTCTCTGGGGCCAACGTCCTGACTTTC	CASSPGVSGANVLTF
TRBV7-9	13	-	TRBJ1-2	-	TGTGCCAGCAGTCGACAGAGGGACTATGGCTACACCTTC	CASSRQRDYGYTF
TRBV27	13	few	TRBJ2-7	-	TGTGCCAGCAGTTTTTCTCAGGGCAACGAGCAGTACTTC	CASSFSQGNEQYF
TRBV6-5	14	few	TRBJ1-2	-	TGTGCCAGCAGTCCCTCCCGGCCAGGCTATGGCTACACCTTC	CASSPSRPGYGYTF
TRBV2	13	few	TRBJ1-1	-	TGTGCCAGCACCTCTGACACTAACACTGAAGCTTTCTTT	CASTSDTNTEAFF
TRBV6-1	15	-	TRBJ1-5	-	TGTGCCAGCAGTGAATTTCAGGGAAGCAATCAGCCCCAGCATTTT	CASSEFQGSNQPQHF
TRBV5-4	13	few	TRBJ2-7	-	TGTGCCAGCAGCCTTACGGACCCCTACGAGCAGTACTTC	CASSLTDPYEQYF
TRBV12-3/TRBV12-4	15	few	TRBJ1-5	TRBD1	TGTGCCAGCCTAAGCAACAGGGGTAGCAATCAGCCCCAGCATTTT	CASLSNRGSNQPQHF
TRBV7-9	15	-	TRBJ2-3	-	TGTGCCAGCAGCTTAGCGCAGGACAGCACAGATACGCAGTATTTT	CASSLAQDSTDTQYF
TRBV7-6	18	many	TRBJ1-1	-	TGTGCCAGCAGCTTAGCGAGTGGACTCACCTGGACGAACACTGAAGCTTTCTTT	CASSLASGLTWTNTEAFF
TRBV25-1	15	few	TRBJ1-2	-	TGTGCCAGCAGAGGGGACTTCGACGGGGGGTATGGCTACACCTTC	CASRGDFDGGYGYTF
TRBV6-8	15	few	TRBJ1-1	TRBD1	TGTGCCAGCAGTTACCGCCAACAGGGGTTCCCTGAAGCTTTCTTT	CASSYRQQGFPEAFF
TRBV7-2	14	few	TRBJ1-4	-	TGTGCCAGCAGCGCTCAGGGGCTTAATGAAAAACTGTTTTTT	CASSAQGLNEKLFF
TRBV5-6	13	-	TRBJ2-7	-	TGTGCCAGCAGGTGGGGCACCTTCTACGAGCAGTACTTC	CASRWGTFYEQYF